The 22 T cell receptor beta chains in this list originate from one sample, sequenced in a study of T cell responses to AZD1222 COVID-19 vaccine. Data came from immunoSEQ multiplex PCR; TCRdb stores just in-frame clones and leaves some out. The top ten clones hold less than 7% of a sample with 130,000 to 150,000 clones, around 90% of them seen once. Sequenced here: peripheral blood, sampled on day 0 of AZD1222 vaccination. These receptors were collected from an adult in good health.

This rearrangement joins TRBV6-5 to TRBJ1-2, with D perhaps TRBD1 (6 bases). V lost 6 bases, J lost 2 bases, and 10 bases lay in between. CDR3 length equals 13 residues. In germline, CDR1 is MNHEY, CDR2 SVGAGI. CDR3 sequence reads: CASSPDRNYGYTF. The CDR3 nucleotides are TGTGCCAGCAGCCCCGACAGGAACTATGGCTACACCTTC.

V and J are TRBV15 and TRBJ1-3, with D possibly being TRBD1 (5 bases). In germline, CDR1 is LNHNV, CDR2 YYDKDF (reference sequence). The V end was cut by 3 bases, the J end by 2 bases, with 11 bases between. The CDR3 contains 15 residues. For the CDR3, the DNA is TGTGCCACCAGCAGGGTTGGGGCCCCTGGAAACACCATATATTTT. Translating it yields CATSRVGAPGNTIYF.

This clone has only a few counts. The CDR3, as DNA: TGTGCCAGCAGCTTGTCAGGGGGGGGAAACAATGAGCAGTTCTTC. This encodes CASSLSGGGNNEQFF. This sequence joins TRBV11-1 and TRBJ2-1; D might be TRBD1 or TRBD2, each matching 7 bases. V gave up 3 bases and J gave up 5 bases, with 14 bases separating them. Germline CDR1 and CDR2: SGHAT and FQDESV (reference sequence). The CDR3 loop spans 15 amino acids.

The V and J genes are TRBV6-2 or TRBV6-3 and TRBJ2-3; no reliable D call. The CDR3 is 16 amino acids. Germline V gives CDR1 MNHEY, CDR2 SVGEGT. V was pared by 2 bases and J by 3 bases, with 15 bases between. The DNA for the CDR3 is TGTGCCAGCAGTTACCCAATGGATGGACGGACAGATACGCAGTATTTT. Its protein is CASSYPMDGRTDTQYF.

This clone was counted once. The J gene is TRBJ1-1, the V gene TRBV10-1; the match to TRBD1 covers 8 bases. V was pared by 6 bases and J by 10 bases, with 25 bases of the junction left unmatched. The CDR3 spans 18 residues. CDR1 and CDR2 (germline): WNHNN, SYGVQD (reference sequence). The CDR3 DNA reads TGCGCCAGCAGCGAGAGCCCAGCCTCGACAGGGGCCCTGTATGGAGCTTTCTTT. Translation gives CASSESPASTGALYGAFF.

This clone was found once. V usage is TRBV29-1 and J usage is TRBJ2-1, with 8 positions matching TRBD2. This CDR3 region has 15 residues. Germline-derived CDR1 and CDR2 are SQVTM and ANQGSEA. After removal of 4 bases from V and 2 bases from J, the junction contained 7 bases not matched to a gene. CDR3 protein: CSVGLIGRAYNEQFF. The CDR3 DNA is TGCAGCGTTGGCTTAATCGGGAGGGCCTACAATGAGCAGTTCTTC.

V usage is TRBV24-1 and J usage is TRBJ2-3, with D maybe TRBD1 (6 bases). The CDR3 is 16 amino acids. Trimming took off 0 bases at V and 0 bases at J, with 9 bases between the two ends. Germline V gene lookup returns CDR1 KGHDR and CDR2 SFDVKD. The CDR3 region has the DNA TGTGCCACCAGTGATTTGGACAGGATTAGCACAGATACGCAGTATTTT. The encoded protein is CATSDLDRISTDTQYF.

The gene calls are TRBV10-3 and TRBJ2-5; D remains unclear. CDR1 is ENHRY and CDR2 is SYGVKD in the germline V gene. The CDR3 extends over 14 amino acids. Trimming removed 0 bases from V and 7 bases from J, with 12 bases in between. The CDR3 sequence is CAISESSLASTQYF. The CDR3 DNA follows: TGTGCCATCAGTGAGTCGTCCCTGGCCTCGACCCAGTACTTC.

The chain employs TRBV10-3 and TRBJ2-7; 7 nucleotides match TRBD1. The CDR3 consists of 14 residues. Per germline, CDR1 ENHRY and CDR2 SYGVKD. V lost 6 bases to trimming and J lost 6 bases; unmatched junction nucleotides: 11. This CDR3 reads CAIRGTVEVSEQYF. CDR3 coding DNA: TGTGCCATCAGGGGGACAGTGGAGGTCAGCGAGCAGTACTTC.

This rearrangement joins TRBV6-5 to TRBJ1-2; possible D gene TRBD1, 6 bases. Between the trimmed V and J ends, which lost 7 bases and 7 bases, there was a span of 16 bases. The CDR3 has 13 residues. Germline CDR1 MNHEY, CDR2 SVGAGI. CDR3 protein: CASTSGGAGGYTF. The CDR3 coding sequence is TGTGCCAGCACCTCGGGGGGGGCGGGTGGCTACACCTTC.

The gene calls are TRBV5-4 and TRBJ1-5, with 7 positions matching TRBD1. The CDR3 is 14 residues long. Unmatched junction bases numbered 6, after V lost 5 bases and J lost 4 bases. Germline V gene lookup returns CDR1 SGHNT and CDR2 YYREEE (reference sequence). The DNA for the CDR3 is TGTGCCAGCAGTCGACAGGGTGGGAATCAGCCCCAGCATTTT. Amino acid sequence: CASSRQGGNQPQHF. The full variable domain, rest sourced from reference TRBV5-4 and TRBJ1-5, is ETGVTQSPTHLIKTRGQQVTLRCSSQSGHNTVSWYQQALGQGPQFIFQYYREEENGRGNFPPRFSGLQFPNYSSELNVNALELDDSALYLCASSRQGGNQPQHFGDGTRLSIL.

The V and J genes are TRBV14 and TRBJ1-6; possible D gene TRBD1, 5 bases. V was clipped by 0 bases and J by 10 bases, with 16 bases between them. Germline V lookup: CDR1 SGHDN, CDR2 FVKESK. The CDR3 loop spans 16 amino acids. Written as DNA, the CDR3 is TGTGCCAGCAGCCAAGAGGACGCCAGCAGGGTCTCACCCCTCCACTTT. Translated: CASSQEDASRVSPLHF. Full variable domain (remainder filled in from reference TRBV14 and TRBJ1-6): EAGVTQFPSHSVIEKGQTVTLRCDPISGHDNLYWYRRVMGKEIKFLLHFVKESKQDESGMPNNRFLAERTGGTYSTLKVQPAELEDSGVYFCASSQEDASRVSPLHFGNGTRLTVT.

In DNA, the CDR3 is TGTGCCAGCAGACCACTCAGTGAGCCCCAGCATTTT. Translated, it gives CASRPLSEPQHF. V and J are TRBV28 and TRBJ1-5; D ambiguous. The CDR3 sequence is 12 residues long. Germline-derived CDR1 and CDR2 are MDHEN and SYDVKM. V was cut by 6 bases and J by 8 bases, with 11 bases left in between.

The V gene is TRBV14, the J gene TRBJ1-1; D is ambiguous. CDR3 size: 14 residues. Germline CDR1 and CDR2: SGHDN and FVKESK. V was clipped by 1 base and J by 6 bases, with 12 bases between them. This CDR3 is CASSQAWGVAEAFF. The CDR3 nucleotides read TGTGCCAGCAGCCAAGCGTGGGGAGTAGCTGAAGCTTTCTTT. The variable domain in full, with the rest retrieved from reference TRBV14 and TRBJ1-1, is EAGVTQFPSHSVIEKGQTVTLRCDPISGHDNLYWYRRVMGKEIKFLLHFVKESKQDESGMPNNRFLAERTGGTYSTLKVQPAELEDSGVYFCASSQAWGVAEAFFGQGTRLTVV.

The rearrangement joins TRBV3-1 (or the pseudogene TRBV3-2) to TRBJ1-2; D is unclear. Between the trimmed V and J ends, which lost 1 base and 6 bases, there was a span of 12 bases. Germline CDR1 reads LGHDT; CDR2 reads YNNKEL (reference sequence). This CDR3 has 14 residues. The CDR3, as DNA: TGTGCCAGCAGCCAAGTCACTGGCTCCCATGGCTACACCTTC. Translated: CASSQVTGSHGYTF.

This sequence joins TRBV4-3 and TRBJ2-1, with TRBD1 matching over 9 bases. The ends lost 0 bases at V and 7 bases at J; junction bases unmatched: 7. CDR1 and CDR2 (germline): LGHNA, YSLEER. CDR3 length: 16 residues. The CDR3 sequence: CASSQEPGQGGNEQFF. The CDR3 nucleotides read TGCGCCAGCAGCCAAGAACCGGGACAGGGAGGAAATGAGCAGTTCTTC.

The V and J genes are TRBV10-3 and TRBJ1-2; D unresolved. Trimming removed 4 bases from V and 8 bases from J, with 11 bases in between. This CDR3 region has 12 residues. The germline V gene has CDR1 ENHRY and CDR2 SYGVKD. This CDR3 is CAISVGLFGYTF. CDR3 DNA sequence: TGTGCCATCAGTGTGGGCCTTTTCGGCTACACCTTC.

The chain combines TRBV7-9 with TRBJ2-1; perhaps TRBD2 as D (6 bases). The germline V gene has CDR1 SEHNR and CDR2 FQNEAQ (reference sequence). V lost 4 bases to trimming and J lost 11 bases, with 12 bases between them. This CDR3 is 12 amino acids long. The CDR3 DNA sequence: TGTGCCAGCAGCTCCCTAGCGACGCAGCAGTTCTTC. Protein sequence: CASSSLATQQFF.

This rearrangement joins TRBV30 to TRBJ1-6; weak D call: TRBD1 (5 bases). This CDR3 is built from 12 residues. Germline CDR1 GTSNPN, CDR2 SVGIG (reference sequence). The ends were cut back, 3 bases at V and 10 bases at J, with 10 bases in the middle. This CDR3 reads CAWRRDGSPLHF. Written as DNA, the CDR3 is TGTGCCTGGAGGAGGGACGGCTCACCCCTCCACTTT.

This chain joins TRBV5-4 and TRBJ2-1; 8 bases are shared with TRBD2. The CDR3 consists of 17 residues. Germline V lookup: CDR1 SGHNT, CDR2 YYREEE (reference sequence). Trimming at V came to 2 bases and at J to 3 bases, leaving 10 bases not matched to a gene. CDR3: CASSLSGGPEYYNEQFF. CDR3 nucleotide sequence: TGTGCCAGCAGCTTAAGCGGGGGCCCAGAGTACTACAATGAGCAGTTCTTC.

The CDR3 reads CASSEASLTQYF. The CDR3 DNA reads TGTGCCAGCAGTGAAGCGTCCCTGACCCAGTACTTC. J is TRBJ2-5 and V is TRBV6-1; no definite D call. With 0 bases removed from V and 7 bases from J, the gap between germline ends came to 6 bases. The germline CDR1 and CDR2 sequences are MNHNS and SASEGT. The CDR3 sequence is 12 residues long.

The chain couples TRBV12-3 or TRBV12-4 to TRBJ2-5, with D unresolved. There are 13 residues in the CDR3. V lost 1 base and J lost 3, with 6 bases in between. The CDR3 DNA is TGTGCCAGCAGTTTAGACTCTAAAGAGACCCAGTACTTC. Translation gives CASSLDSKETQYF.